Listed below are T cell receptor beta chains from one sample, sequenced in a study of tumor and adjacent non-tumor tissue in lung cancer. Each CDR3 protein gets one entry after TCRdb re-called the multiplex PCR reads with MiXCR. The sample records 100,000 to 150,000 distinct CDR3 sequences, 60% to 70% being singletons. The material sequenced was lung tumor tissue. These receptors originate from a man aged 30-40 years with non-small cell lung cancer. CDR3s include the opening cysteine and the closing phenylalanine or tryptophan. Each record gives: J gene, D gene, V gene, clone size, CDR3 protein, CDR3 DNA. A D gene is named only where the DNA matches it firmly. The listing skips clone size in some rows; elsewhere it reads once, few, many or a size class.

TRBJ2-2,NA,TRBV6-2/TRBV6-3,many,CASTQAPPGFRNTGELFF,TGTGCCAGCACCCAAGCCCCCCCAGGGTTCCGGAACACCGGGGAGCTGTTTTTT
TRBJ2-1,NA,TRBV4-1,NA,CASSSWKGREMGNERFF,TGCGCCAGCAGCTCCTGGAAGGGGCGGGAAATGGGAAATGAGCGGTTCTTC
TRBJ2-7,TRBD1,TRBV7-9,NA,CASSLAGTARAKEQYF,TGTGCCAGCAGCTTAGCGGGGACAGCCCGGGCCAAGGAGCAGTACTTC
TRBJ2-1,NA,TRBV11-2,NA,CASSLYASAYYNERLF,TGTGCCAGCAGCTTATATGCTAGCGCGTACTACAATGAGCGGTTATTC
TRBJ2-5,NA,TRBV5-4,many,CASSLWAAQETQYF,TGTGCCAGCAGCTTGTGGGCGGCACAAGAGACCCAGTACTTC
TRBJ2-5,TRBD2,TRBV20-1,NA,CSARGGTSGLTQETQYF,TGCAGTGCTAGAGGTGGTACTAGCGGGCTTACTCAAGAGACCCAGTACTTC
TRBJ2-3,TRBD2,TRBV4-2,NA,CASSQDRERDSTDTQYF,TGTGCCAGCAGCCAAGATCGAGAGCGGGATAGCACAGATACGCAGTATTTT
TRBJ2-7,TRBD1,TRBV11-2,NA,CARSRGRGTGIDEQYF,TGTGCCAGAAGCCGAGGACGAGGGACAGGGATAGACGAGCAGTACTTC
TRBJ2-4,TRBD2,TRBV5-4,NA,CASSSGGRAKNIQYF,TGTGCCAGCAGCTCGGGGGGTCGGGCCAAAAACATTCAGTACTTC
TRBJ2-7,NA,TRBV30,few,CAWSVRREFPYF,TGTGCCTGGAGTGTTCGTAGGGAATTTCCGTACTTC
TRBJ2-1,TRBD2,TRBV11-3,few,CASSQGGGLTGREQFF,TGTGCCAGCAGCCAGGGCGGGGGTCTAACGGGGCGCGAGCAGTTCTTC
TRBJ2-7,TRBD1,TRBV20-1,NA,CRVDRDSYEQYF,TGCCGTGTCGACAGGGACTCCTACGAGCAGTACTTC
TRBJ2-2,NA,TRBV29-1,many,CSAWTGPTNTGELFF,TGCAGCGCTTGGACTGGTCCTACGAACACCGGGGAGCTGTTTTTT
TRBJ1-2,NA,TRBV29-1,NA,CSVDRDDGCTF,TGCAGCGTTGACAGGGACGATGGCTGCACCTTC
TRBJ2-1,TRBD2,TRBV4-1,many,CASSQGASGTSNEQFF,TGCGCCAGCAGCCAAGGAGCCAGCGGGACCTCCAATGAGCAGTTCTTC
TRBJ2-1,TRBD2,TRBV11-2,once,CASRNTGTSGRDEHFF,TGTGCCAGCAGAAACACAGGGACTAGTGGGAGGGATGAGCACTTCTTC